The rows below give T cell receptor beta chains drawn from one sample of a study of blood T cell repertoires in COVID-19. The data were produced by immunoSEQ multiplex PCR, yet TCRdb's version contains in-frame clones alone and is incomplete. Of about 280,000 clones listed, roughly 89% are singletons. The sample consisted of peripheral blood. Receptors were obtained from a woman between 25 and 40 years old with COVID-19, enrolled during active disease. Both conserved end residues are part of each CDR3. D genes are given only for firm matches. Size is stated for part of the rows, as once, few or many counts, or as a class when the clone is expanded.

J gene: TRBJ2-3; D gene: TRBD1; clone size: NA; V gene: TRBV6-1; CDR3 DNA: TGTGCCAGCAGTGCCCGGACAGGGGGAAGCACAGATACGCAGTATTTT; CDR3 protein: CASSARTGGSTDTQYF
J gene: TRBJ1-1; D gene: NA; clone size: NA; V gene: TRBV18; CDR3 DNA: TGTGCCAGCTCACCGTACACCAACACTGAAGCTTTCTTT; CDR3 protein: CASSPYTNTEAFF
J gene: TRBJ2-3; D gene: TRBD2; clone size: NA; V gene: TRBV5-1; CDR3 DNA: TGCGCCAGCAGCCCATTCGGACTAGCGAGCTCAGATACGCAGTATTTT; CDR3 protein: CASSPFGLASSDTQYF
J gene: TRBJ2-3; D gene: NA; clone size: NA; V gene: TRBV4-1; CDR3 DNA: TGCGCCGGGGCTGGGGGGGGCAGCACAGATACGCAGTATTTT; CDR3 protein: CAGAGGGSTDTQYF
J gene: TRBJ2-1; D gene: TRBD2; clone size: NA; V gene: TRBV19; CDR3 DNA: TGTGCCAGTAGCCTTCGAGCGGGGGGACTCAATGAGCAGTTCTTC; CDR3 protein: CASSLRAGGLNEQFF
J gene: TRBJ1-2; D gene: TRBD1; clone size: NA; V gene: TRBV6-5; CDR3 DNA: TGTGCCAGCAGCCCGGACAGGGAGAACTATGGCTACACCTTC; CDR3 protein: CASSPDRENYGYTF
J gene: TRBJ1-2; D gene: NA; clone size: few; V gene: TRBV5-1; CDR3 DNA: TGCGCCAGCAGCCCCCGGGTGGACAGTAACTATGGCTACACCTTC; CDR3 protein: CASSPRVDSNYGYTF
J gene: TRBJ1-3; D gene: NA; clone size: NA; V gene: TRBV19; CDR3 DNA: TGTGCCAGTAGTACTGGACTGCACTCTGGAAACACCATATATTTT; CDR3 protein: CASSTGLHSGNTIYF
J gene: TRBJ2-5; D gene: NA; clone size: NA; V gene: TRBV3-1/TRBV3-2; CDR3 DNA: TGTGCCAGCAGCCAAAACGGGGGGCCGGGGGAGACCCAGTACTTC; CDR3 protein: CASSQNGGPGETQYF
J gene: TRBJ1-1; D gene: NA; clone size: NA; V gene: TRBV4-1; CDR3 DNA: TGCGCCAGCAGCCAAGTACAGGGATCAGAAGCTTTCTTT; CDR3 protein: CASSQVQGSEAFF
J gene: TRBJ2-1; D gene: NA; clone size: NA; V gene: TRBV5-1; CDR3 DNA: TGCGCCAGCAGCCACGACAGACAAAGGAACAATGAGCAGTTCTTC; CDR3 protein: CASSHDRQRNNEQFF
J gene: TRBJ2-1; D gene: TRBD1; clone size: NA; V gene: TRBV5-1; CDR3 DNA: TGCGCCAGCAGCACCGGACAGGCCAACAATGAGCAGTTCTTC; CDR3 protein: CASSTGQANNEQFF
J gene: TRBJ1-6; D gene: NA; clone size: NA; V gene: TRBV28; CDR3 DNA: TGTGCCAGCAGTTTACAGGGGTCTTTTTCACCCCTCCACTTT; CDR3 protein: CASSLQGSFSPLHF
J gene: TRBJ2-7; D gene: NA; clone size: NA; V gene: TRBV19; CDR3 DNA: TGTGCCAGTAGTATAGGAAGTGGAGGCTCCTACGAGCAGTACTTC; CDR3 protein: CASSIGSGGSYEQYF
J gene: TRBJ1-4; D gene: NA; clone size: NA; V gene: TRBV25-1; CDR3 DNA: TGTGCCAGCAGTAGTTTCGGGGGGCCGGGAGAAAAACTGTTTTTT; CDR3 protein: CASSSFGGPGEKLFF
J gene: TRBJ2-7; D gene: NA; clone size: NA; V gene: TRBV12-3/TRBV12-4; CDR3 DNA: TGTGCCAGCAGTTCCCTGGGCCCGCAGTACTTC; CDR3 protein: CASSSLGPQYF
J gene: TRBJ2-7; D gene: TRBD2; clone size: NA; V gene: TRBV7-2; CDR3 DNA: TGTGCCAGCAGCTTAGCGTCTAGCGGGGGTTTGAGGGAGCAGTACTTC; CDR3 protein: CASSLASSGGLREQYF
J gene: TRBJ1-1; D gene: NA; clone size: NA; V gene: TRBV2; CDR3 DNA: TGTGCCAGCATCCAAGGGGCAGGCGCTGAAGCTTTCTTT; CDR3 protein: CASIQGAGAEAFF
J gene: TRBJ1-2; D gene: NA; clone size: NA; V gene: TRBV14; CDR3 DNA: TGTGCCAGCAGTCGAGACTTCTATGGCTACACCTTC; CDR3 protein: CASSRDFYGYTF
J gene: TRBJ1-2; D gene: NA; clone size: NA; V gene: TRBV24-1; CDR3 DNA: TGTGCCACCGAGGGAACCACCCGGAACTCTAACTATGGCTACACCTTC; CDR3 protein: CATEGTTRNSNYGYTF
J gene: TRBJ2-1; D gene: TRBD2; clone size: NA; V gene: TRBV7-6; CDR3 DNA: TGTGCCAGCAGCTTACAGCGGGGGGGGGTCAATGAGCAGTTCTTC; CDR3 protein: CASSLQRGGVNEQFF
J gene: TRBJ2-5; D gene: TRBD2; clone size: few; V gene: TRBV27; CDR3 DNA: TGTGCCAGCAGTTTATTGGCTAGCGGGGGGGCCAGGGAGACCCAGTACTTC; CDR3 protein: CASSLLASGGARETQYF
J gene: TRBJ2-4; D gene: NA; clone size: NA; V gene: TRBV19; CDR3 DNA: TGTGCCAGTAGTATAGGGCTAGCCAAAAACATTCAGTACTTC; CDR3 protein: CASSIGLAKNIQYF
J gene: TRBJ1-2; D gene: NA; clone size: NA; V gene: TRBV19; CDR3 DNA: TGTGCCAGTTCAACGAGGCCACGGGGCTACACCTTC; CDR3 protein: CASSTRPRGYTF
J gene: TRBJ2-7; D gene: TRBD1; clone size: NA; V gene: TRBV7-9; CDR3 DNA: TGTGCCAGCAGCAAACCGGGACAGGGGGCCGAGCAGTACTTC; CDR3 protein: CASSKPGQGAEQYF
J gene: TRBJ1-2; D gene: NA; clone size: NA; V gene: TRBV13; CDR3 DNA: TGTGCCAGCAGCCCATTGACAGTCTATGGCTACACCTTC; CDR3 protein: CASSPLTVYGYTF
J gene: TRBJ2-2; D gene: NA; clone size: NA; V gene: TRBV5-4; CDR3 DNA: TGTGCCAGCAGCTTGGCAGTCGACACCGGGGAGCTGTTTTTT; CDR3 protein: CASSLAVDTGELFF
J gene: TRBJ2-3; D gene: NA; clone size: NA; V gene: TRBV4-2; CDR3 DNA: TGTGCCAGCAGCCAAGAACTAGGACTCGGGAATCATACGCAGTATTTT; CDR3 protein: CASSQELGLGNHTQYF
J gene: TRBJ2-5; D gene: TRBD1; clone size: NA; V gene: TRBV10-2; CDR3 DNA: TGCGCCAGCAGTGAGACAGGGGCGAAAGAGACCCAGTACTTC; CDR3 protein: CASSETGAKETQYF
J gene: TRBJ2-5; D gene: NA; clone size: NA; V gene: TRBV7-9; CDR3 DNA: TGTGCCAGCAGCTTAGGCCAGGGGCAAGAGACCCAGTACTTC; CDR3 protein: CASSLGQGQETQYF
J gene: TRBJ1-4; D gene: NA; clone size: NA; V gene: TRBV3-1/TRBV3-2; CDR3 DNA: TGTGCCAGCAGCCCCCCTGGGGGAGGGGCTAATGAAAAACTGTTTTTT; CDR3 protein: CASSPPGGGANEKLFF
J gene: TRBJ1-1; D gene: NA; clone size: NA; V gene: TRBV5-8; CDR3 DNA: TGTGCCAGCAGCTTAAGAGGGCTGGGCACTGAAGCTTTCTTT; CDR3 protein: CASSLRGLGTEAFF
J gene: TRBJ1-1; D gene: NA; clone size: NA; V gene: TRBV7-9; CDR3 DNA: TGTGCCAGCAGCCACAGGAACACTGAAGCTTTCTTT; CDR3 protein: CASSHRNTEAFF